This paragraph covers one TCR beta chain sequence. Its antigen is undetermined. From 300 to 450 ng of RNA, a library with molecular barcoded alpha/delta and beta/gamma adaptors was made. TCRdb processed the reads anew with MiXCR; each CDR3 protein has one entry. Of more than 55,000 distinct CDR3 sequences listed, roughly 20% are singletons. CDR1 SGHRS and CDR2 YFSETQ come from the germline V gene. With 0 bases clipped from V and 5 bases from J, the junction kept 5 bases outside the gene matches. This CDR3 has 14 residues. The sample is drawn from a study of read filtering for tumor transcriptome and immune sequencing. Across the whole study: Among patients, some 17 were male and about 15 female, aged roughly 40 to 90 (mean about 66). 8 patients were R-ISS I, some 15 were R-ISS II, 6 or 7 were R-ISS III. Study conclusions and caveats: Compared with RNA-seq, IR-seq gave much higher clonotype depth and reliability.

The chain uses TRBV5-1 and TRBJ2-7; TRBD2 matches 7 bases. The sequence came from a donor aged 40 or older with multiple myeloma. The sample consisted of a population of CD138-negative cells sorted from bone marrow. This chain's CDR3 is CASSLEGGRDEQYF. The CDR3, as DNA: TGCGCCAGCAGCTTGGAAGGCGGGAGAGACGAGCAGTACTTC.